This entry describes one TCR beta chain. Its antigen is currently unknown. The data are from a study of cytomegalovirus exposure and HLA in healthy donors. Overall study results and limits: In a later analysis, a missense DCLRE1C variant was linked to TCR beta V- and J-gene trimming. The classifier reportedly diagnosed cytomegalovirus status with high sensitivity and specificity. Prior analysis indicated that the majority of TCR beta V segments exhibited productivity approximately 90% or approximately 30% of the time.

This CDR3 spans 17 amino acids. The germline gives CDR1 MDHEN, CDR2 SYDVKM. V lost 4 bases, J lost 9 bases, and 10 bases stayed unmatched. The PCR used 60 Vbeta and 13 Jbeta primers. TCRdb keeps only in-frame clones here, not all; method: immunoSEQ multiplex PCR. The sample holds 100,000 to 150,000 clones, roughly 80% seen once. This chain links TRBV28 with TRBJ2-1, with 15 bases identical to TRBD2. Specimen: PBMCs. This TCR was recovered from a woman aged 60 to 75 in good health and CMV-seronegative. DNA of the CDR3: TGTGCCAGCAGTTCCCCCGGGACTAGCGGGAGGAGAGGTGAGCAGTTCTTC. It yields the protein CASSSPGTSGRRGEQFF.